The T cell receptor (beta chain) under discussion was sequenced for a study of shared clonotypes between healthy human individuals. This clone is a singleton in its sample. The CDR3 covers 14 residues. Germline V gene data show CDR1 as SGHDT and CDR2 as YYEEEE. V was pared by 4 bases and J by 5 bases, with 7 bases of the junction left unmatched. Clones were read by immunoSEQ multiplex PCR, and TCRdb kept only the in-frame ones, dropping some. The sample consists of about 2.3 million clones, roughly 93% of them appearing once. This receptor was taken from a man younger than 35 in good health. Some clones in this sample may be carry-over from other donors' samples. The sequenced sample consisted of naive CD4+ T cells from PBMCs. The subset was: CD45RA+ positively selected. The rearrangement uses TRBV5-6 and TRBJ2-5, with TRBD1 matching over 8 bases. The CDR3 DNA sequence: TGTGCCAGCAGCGGACAGGGTCTAGGGGAGACCCAGTACTTC. It is translated as CASSGQGLGETQYF.